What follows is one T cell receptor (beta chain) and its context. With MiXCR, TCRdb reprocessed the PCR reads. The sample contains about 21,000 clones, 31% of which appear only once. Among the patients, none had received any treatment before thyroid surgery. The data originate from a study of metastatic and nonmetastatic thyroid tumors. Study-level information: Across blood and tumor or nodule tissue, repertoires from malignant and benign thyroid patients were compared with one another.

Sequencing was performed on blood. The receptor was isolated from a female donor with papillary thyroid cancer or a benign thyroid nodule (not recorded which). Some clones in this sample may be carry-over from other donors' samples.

The CDR3 bases are TGTGCCAGCAGCCAGGGGGCTCAGGGGTACGAGCAGTACTTC. Protein sequence: CASSQGAQGYEQYF. The J gene is TRBJ2-7, the V gene TRBV3-1, with TRBD1 as a possible D gene (6 bases). The germline V gene has CDR1 LGHDT and CDR2 YNNKEL (reference sequence). The CDR3 totals 14 residues. V was shortened by 3 bases and J by 4 bases, with 13 bases between the two germline ends.